This section outlines one T cell receptor (beta chain) sequence together with its context. The data belong to a study of blood T cells in healthy people across ages. With 3 bases clipped from V and 5 bases from J, the junction kept 14 bases outside the gene matches. The germline V gene encodes CDR1 GTSNPN and CDR2 SVGIG (reference sequence). The CDR3 totals 16 residues. Sample-barcoded 5' priming and a J-beta primer mix drove a second PCR of about 6 to 12 cycles. TCRdb independently ran MiXCR on the 5' RACE reads; one entry per CDR3 protein. The sample consists of fewer than 950,000 distinct CDR3 sequences, 50% to 65% of them appearing once.

The V gene is TRBV30, the J gene TRBJ2-7; 9 bases match TRBD2. The sample was blood. The clonotype comes from a man older than 75 in good health. The CDR3 protein is CAWSTANSGSRHEQYF. DNA of the CDR3: TGTGCCTGGAGCACGGCCAATAGCGGGAGTCGCCACGAGCAGTACTTC.